These T cell receptor beta chains were read from a single sample in a study of CD8 T cells in ankylosing spondylitis. TCRdb reanalysed the 5' RACE reads using MiXCR and keeps one entry per CDR3 protein. The sample has around 770,000 distinct CDR3 sequences; roughly 19% are singletons. The sample comprised blood, either unsorted or a sorted T cell fraction (not recorded which). The receptor set was obtained from a male donor with ankylosing spondylitis. Each CDR3 is given with its conserved first and last residue. The D gene is left open where the match is weak. Some rows have no size entry. The others give once, few or many, or a class for an expanded clone.

J gene,D gene,clone size,V gene,CDR3 length,CDR3 DNA,CDR3 protein
TRBJ2-7,TRBD2,.,TRBV28,15,TGTGCCAGCAGTTTACCCCTAGCGGGAGTCCACGAGCAGTACTTC,CASSLPLAGVHEQYF
TRBJ2-4,TRBD2,few,TRBV20-1,13,TGCAGTGCTAGGGGGGGGTCCAAAAACATTCAGTACTTC,CSARGGSKNIQYF
TRBJ2-1,TRBD1,few,TRBV12-3/TRBV12-4,15,TGTGCCAGCAGTTTCCCGGGACAGGGTACGAATGAGCAGTTCTTC,CASSFPGQGTNEQFF
TRBJ2-3,.,.,TRBV20-1,15,TGCAGTGCGGAAGGGGGGAGGGCCGGGACAGATACGCAGTATTTT,CSAEGGRAGTDTQYF
TRBJ2-1,.,few,TRBV29-1,14,TGCAGCGTTGAAACCAGGAGCTCCTACAATGAGCAGTTCTTC,CSVETRSSYNEQFF
TRBJ1-5,TRBD1,few,TRBV28,18,TGTGCCAGCAGCATGGGACAGGGATTAGGGGACATCAATCAGCCCCAGCATTTT,CASSMGQGLGDINQPQHF
TRBJ2-3,TRBD2,few,TRBV6-5,15,TGTGCCAGCAGTTACTCCGGGGGGGCCTCAGATACGCAGTATTTT,CASSYSGGASDTQYF
TRBJ1-1,TRBD1,few,TRBV29-1,13,TGCAGCGTTGGGGACAGGGGAGGGACTGAAGCTTTCTTT,CSVGDRGGTEAFF
TRBJ2-1,.,.,TRBV15,16,TGTGCCACCAGCAGAGAGAGGGCGGGGTTAGCCCGTGAGCAGTTCTTC,CATSRERAGLAREQFF
TRBJ2-7,.,.,TRBV9,12,TGTGCCAGCAGCGTAGATTTCCACGAGCAGTACTTC,CASSVDFHEQYF
TRBJ2-3,TRBD2,.,TRBV2,15,TGTGCCAGCAGGGTAACTAGCGCCCGGGGGGATACGCAGTATTTT,CASRVTSARGDTQYF
TRBJ2-1,TRBD2,few,TRBV12-3/TRBV12-4,18,TGTGCCAGCGCCCAGTCAGGGTGGGGACTAGCGGACTACAATGAGCAGTTCTTC,CASAQSGWGLADYNEQFF
TRBJ1-6,.,few,TRBV20-1,13,TGCAGTGCTAGAGACCAGGGTGTCTCACCCCTCCACTTT,CSARDQGVSPLHF
TRBJ1-1,TRBD1,few,TRBV5-1,16,TGCGCCAGCAGCCCCGGGACAGGAAACATGAACACTGAAGCTTTCTTT,CASSPGTGNMNTEAFF
TRBJ1-5,TRBD1,few,TRBV6-1,16,TGTGCCAGCAGTGAAGAGGCAGGGACAGGGAATCAGCCCCAGCATTTT,CASSEEAGTGNQPQHF
TRBJ2-3,TRBD2,.,TRBV2,16,TGTGCCAGCAGTGTGCTGGCGGGGGGACTAACAGATACGCAGTATTTT,CASSVLAGGLTDTQYF
TRBJ2-1,.,few,TRBV7-2,16,TGTGCCAGCAGCTTAGTGCGTGCGGGGAAGAACAATGAGCAGTTCTTC,CASSLVRAGKNNEQFF
TRBJ1-1,.,.,TRBV7-2,14,TGTGCCAGCAGCTTGGGTGACAGTGGGAAGGTTGCTTTCTTT,CASSLGDSGKVAFF
TRBJ2-1,.,.,TRBV29-1,16,TGCAGCGTTGAAGGATACGGGAAAAGCTCCTACAATGAGCAGTTCTTC,CSVEGYGKSSYNEQFF
TRBJ2-1,.,once,TRBV27,14,TGTGCCAGCAGCGACGGGGATTCCTACAATGAGCAGTTCTTC,CASSDGDSYNEQFF
TRBJ2-7,TRBD2,few,TRBV5-1,13,TGCGCCAGCACTAGCGGGAGTAGCTACGAGCAGTACTTC,CASTSGSSYEQYF
TRBJ1-5,.,few,TRBV29-1,13,TGCAGCGTTGTCCAGGGAGGCGATCAGCCCCAGCATTTT,CSVVQGGDQPQHF
TRBJ1-2,.,few,TRBV20-1,12,TGCAGTGCTATCGTGTTGAGCTATGGCTACACCTTC,CSAIVLSYGYTF
TRBJ2-1,TRBD2,.,TRBV4-3,20,TGCGCCAGCAGCCAAGAATGGGACCTACTAGCGGGCAACGGGGGCAATGAGCAGTTCTTC,CASSQEWDLLAGNGGNEQFF
TRBJ1-2,.,few,TRBV6-1,14,TGTGCCAGCAGTGATCCCGGGACGCCTTATGGCTACACCTTC,CASSDPGTPYGYTF
TRBJ1-6,.,.,TRBV6-5,17,TGTGCCAGCAGTTACCGCTCCAGTCCCAGGGGAAACTCACCCCTCCACTTT,CASSYRSSPRGNSPLHF